The rows below give T cell receptor beta chains drawn from one sample of a study of blood T cell repertoires in COVID-19. The protocol was immunoSEQ multiplex PCR, while the TCRdb copy is restricted to in-frame clones and leaves out a portion. This table has 130,000 to 150,000 clones, more than 60% appearing once. The specimen was peripheral blood. All receptors come from an older man with acute or convalescent COVID-19. The CDR3 runs from the conserved cysteine through the conserved F or W. Each record gives: J gene, D gene, V gene, CDR3 length, clone size, CDR3 DNA, CDR3 protein. D genes are given only for firm matches. Rows give clone size only sometimes, using once, few, many, or a class for an expanded clone.

TRBJ1-1 | . | TRBV7-3 | 13 | . | TGTGCCAGCAGTTTACAGGAAAACACTGAAGCTTTCTTT | CASSLQENTEAFF
TRBJ2-1 | TRBD1 | TRBV13 | 13 | . | TGTGCCAGCAGCTGGGACAGGGGGCCCGAGCAGTTCTTC | CASSWDRGPEQFF
TRBJ1-2 | . | TRBV6-6 | 16 | . | TGTGCCAGCAGTTCCACGGGACAATCCACTGGCTATGGCTACACCTTC | CASSSTGQSTGYGYTF
TRBJ1-2 | . | TRBV29-1 | 13 | once | TGCAGCGTTGTACTTAGGCGCGGCTATGGCTACACCTTC | CSVVLRRGYGYTF
TRBJ1-5 | . | TRBV9 | 15 | . | TGTGCCAGCAGCACCGGGGAGGGCAGCAATCAGCCCCAGCATTTT | CASSTGEGSNQPQHF
TRBJ2-4 | . | TRBV20-1 | 11 | few | TGCAGTGGGGGGGACGGTAACATTCAGTACTTC | CSGGDGNIQYF
TRBJ2-7 | . | TRBV2 | 12 | . | TGTGCCAGCAGAGGTGGAGGGTACGAGCAGTACTTC | CASRGGGYEQYF
TRBJ1-5 | . | TRBV6-2/TRBV6-3 | 14 | . | TGTGCCAGCAGTTACGCGGAGGGCAATCAGCCCCAGCATTTT | CASSYAEGNQPQHF
TRBJ1-3 | TRBD1 | TRBV11-2 | 14 | . | TGTGCCAGCAGCTTAGTAGGGGGCGGAAACACCATATATTTT | CASSLVGGGNTIYF
TRBJ1-1 | . | TRBV11-3 | 16 | . | TGTGCCAGCAGCCTCCGCATTGGGAGAACGTACACTGAAGCTTTCTTT | CASSLRIGRTYTEAFF
TRBJ2-1 | . | TRBV18 | 13 | . | TGTGCCAGCTCGCAGGAAGGGGTCAATGAGCAGTTCTTC | CASSQEGVNEQFF
TRBJ2-3 | TRBD2 | TRBV7-8 | 15 | . | TGTGCCAGCAGCTCGGGACTAGCGGGCCCAGATACGCAGTATTTT | CASSSGLAGPDTQYF
TRBJ2-7 | TRBD1 | TRBV10-3 | 13 | . | TGTGCCATCAGCGGGACAGGTGCCTACGAGCAGTACTTC | CAISGTGAYEQYF
TRBJ1-1 | TRBD1 | TRBV5-1 | 14 | . | TGCGCCAGCAGCTCCAGGGGGGTTAGCACTGAAGCTTTCTTT | CASSSRGVSTEAFF
TRBJ2-3 | TRBD2 | TRBV5-4 | 15 | . | TGTGCCAGCAGCTCTCGGACTAGCGGGGGTGATACGCAGTATTTT | CASSSRTSGGDTQYF
TRBJ1-4 | . | TRBV6-5 | 14 | . | TGTGCCAGCAGCCTGACAGGAAATAATGAAAAACTGTTTTTT | CASSLTGNNEKLFF
TRBJ1-5 | . | TRBV2 | 18 | . | TGTGCCAGCAGTGAAGCGAGTACCGGGTCCATAAATCGACAGCCCCAGCATTTT | CASSEASTGSINRQPQHF
TRBJ1-2 | . | TRBV2 | 14 | . | TGTGCCAGCAGTGAAACCCGGACAGTTCATGGCTACACCTTC | CASSETRTVHGYTF
TRBJ1-4 | . | TRBV10-3 | 15 | . | TGTGCCATCAGTGTTCACCCGCTTGACAGGGAAAAACTGTTTTTT | CAISVHPLDREKLFF
TRBJ2-7 | . | TRBV28 | 14 | . | TGTGCCAGCAGACTCGGGGGGCCTCTGTACGAGCAGTACTTC | CASRLGGPLYEQYF
TRBJ2-7 | TRBD2 | TRBV9 | 18 | few | TGTGCCAGCAGCGCCGGACTAGCGGGTCCGACGATTACCTACGAGCAGTACTTC | CASSAGLAGPTITYEQYF
TRBJ1-5 | . | TRBV5-6 | 16 | . | TGTGCCAGCAGCACCCGGACAGTAACTTTTCGGGAGCCCCAGCATTTT | CASSTRTVTFREPQHF
TRBJ2-1 | TRBD1 | TRBV5-5 | 14 | . | TGTGCCAGCAGCCCAATGACAGGGTACGATGAGCAGTTCTTC | CASSPMTGYDEQFF
TRBJ2-5 | TRBD2 | TRBV11-3 | 14 | . | TGTGCCAGCAGCCTTAGCGGGGGGGAAGAGACCCAGTACTTC | CASSLSGGEETQYF
TRBJ1-5 | . | TRBV14 | 13 | . | TGTGCCAGCAGCCAAGCAGGGGATCAGCCCCAGCATTTT | CASSQAGDQPQHF
TRBJ2-2 | . | TRBV7-2 | 16 | once | TGTGCCAGCAGCTTAGGGGGGACTTCGAACACCGGGGAGCTGTTTTTT | CASSLGGTSNTGELFF
TRBJ1-1 | TRBD1 | TRBV28 | 15 | . | TGTGCCAGCAGTCGGACAGGGGCACTGAACACTGAAGCTTTCTTT | CASSRTGALNTEAFF
TRBJ2-7 | . | TRBV19 | 15 | . | TGTGCCAGTAGTATTGGTCTACAGGGCCCCTACGAGCAGTACTTC | CASSIGLQGPYEQYF
TRBJ1-5 | . | TRBV4-1 | 15 | . | TGCGCCAGCAGCCAAGATGGACAGTTAAATCAGCCCCAGCATTTT | CASSQDGQLNQPQHF